This TCR beta chain originates from a study of cytotoxic CD8 clonotypes in ibrutinib-treated CLL. This clone was recorded a few times. This CDR3 is 13 amino acids long. Germline loops: CDR1 SGHDT, CDR2 YYEEEE. The V end lost 4 bases, the J end lost 10 bases, and 12 bases lay between the germline ends. The assay was immunoSEQ multiplex PCR, and TCRdb's table has in-frame clones only and misses some. Of roughly 200,000 clones listed, around 75% were seen once; the top ten hold around 5.9%. The rearrangement uses TRBV5-6 and TRBJ1-6; tentatively, D is TRBD1 (6 bases). The specimen comprised PBMCs, sampled after 12 months of ibrutinib treatment. This TCR was recovered from a human donor with chronic lymphocytic leukemia. Here the CDR3 DNA reads TGTGCCAGCAGCGTTACAGGGTACTCACCCCTCCACTTT. Protein product: CASSVTGYSPLHF.